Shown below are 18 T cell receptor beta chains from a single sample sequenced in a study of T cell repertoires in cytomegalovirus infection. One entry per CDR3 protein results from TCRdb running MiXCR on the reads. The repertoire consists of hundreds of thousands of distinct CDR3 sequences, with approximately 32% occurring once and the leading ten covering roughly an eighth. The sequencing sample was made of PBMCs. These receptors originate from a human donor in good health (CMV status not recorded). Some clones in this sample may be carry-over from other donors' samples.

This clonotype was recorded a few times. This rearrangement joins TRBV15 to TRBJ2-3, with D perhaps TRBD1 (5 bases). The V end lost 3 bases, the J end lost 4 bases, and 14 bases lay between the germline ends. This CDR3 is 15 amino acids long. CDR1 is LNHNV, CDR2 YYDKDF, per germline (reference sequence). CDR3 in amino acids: CATSRSRVGADTQYF. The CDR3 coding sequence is TGTGCCACCAGCAGGTCCAGGGTGGGCGCAGATACGCAGTATTTT.

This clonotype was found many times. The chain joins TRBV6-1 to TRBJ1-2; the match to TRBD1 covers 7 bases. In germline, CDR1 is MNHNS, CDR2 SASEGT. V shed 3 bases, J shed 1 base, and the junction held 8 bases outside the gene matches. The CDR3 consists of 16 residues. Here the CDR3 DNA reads TGTGCCAGCAGTGACTCGACAGGGTCGGGTAACTATGGCTACACCTTC. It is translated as CASSDSTGSGNYGYTF.

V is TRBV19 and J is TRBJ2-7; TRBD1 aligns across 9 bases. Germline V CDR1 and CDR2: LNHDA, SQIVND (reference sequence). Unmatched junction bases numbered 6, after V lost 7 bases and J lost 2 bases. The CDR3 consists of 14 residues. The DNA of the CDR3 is TGTGCCAGTACAAACGGGACAGGGCCCTACGAGCAGTACTTC. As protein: CASTNGTGPYEQYF.

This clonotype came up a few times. The CDR3 DNA reads as TGTGCCAGCAGCTTACGCGGGGTAGCCTACAATGAGCAGTTCTTC. Its translation: CASSLRGVAYNEQFF. The gene calls are TRBV11-2 and TRBJ2-1; TRBD2 might be the D (6 bases). The CDR3 totals 15 residues. In germline, CDR1 is SGHAT, CDR2 FQNNGV. Trimming left V 2 bases short and J 2 bases short, with 10 bases between.

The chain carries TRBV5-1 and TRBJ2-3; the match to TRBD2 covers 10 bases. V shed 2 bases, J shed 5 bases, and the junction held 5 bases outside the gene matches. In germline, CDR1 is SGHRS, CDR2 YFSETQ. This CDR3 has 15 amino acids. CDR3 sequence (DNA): TGCGCCAGCAGCTTAGCGGGGGGGCCGATAGATACGCAGTATTTT. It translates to CASSLAGGPIDTQYF. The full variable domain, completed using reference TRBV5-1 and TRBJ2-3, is KAGVTQTPRYLIKTRGQQVTLSCSPISGHRSVSWYQQTPGQGLQFLFEYFSETQRNKGNFPGRFSGRQFSNSRSEMNVSTLELGDSALYLCASSLAGGPIDTQYFGPGTRLTVL.

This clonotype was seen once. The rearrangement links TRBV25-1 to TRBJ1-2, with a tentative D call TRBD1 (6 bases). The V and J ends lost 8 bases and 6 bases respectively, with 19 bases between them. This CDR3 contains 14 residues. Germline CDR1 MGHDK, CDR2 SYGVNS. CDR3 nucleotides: TGTGCCAGCTCCCGGGGGCCTCGGTCGAATGGCTACACCTTC. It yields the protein CASSRGPRSNGYTF.

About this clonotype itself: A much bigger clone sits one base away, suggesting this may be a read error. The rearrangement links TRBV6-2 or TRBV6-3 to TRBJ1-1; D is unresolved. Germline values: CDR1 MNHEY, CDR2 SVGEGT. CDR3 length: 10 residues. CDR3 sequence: CASSASKALF. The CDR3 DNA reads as TGTGCCAGCAGCGCCAGTAAAGCTTTATTT.

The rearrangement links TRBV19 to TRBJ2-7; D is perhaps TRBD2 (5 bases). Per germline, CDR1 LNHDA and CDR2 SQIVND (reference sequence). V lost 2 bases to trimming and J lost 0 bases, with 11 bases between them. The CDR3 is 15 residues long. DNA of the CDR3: TGTGCCAGTAGTATAACGGGCGAGGGCTCCTACGAGCAGTACTTC. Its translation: CASSITGEGSYEQYF.

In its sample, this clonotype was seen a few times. In DNA, the CDR3 is TGTGCCAGCAGTGAAGCCCAAATGACAGGGCACTATGGCTACACCTTC. This sequence encodes CASSEAQMTGHYGYTF. The rearrangement links TRBV6-1 to TRBJ1-2, with 7 bases lining up with TRBD1. This CDR3 region has 16 residues. V lost 0 bases to trimming and J lost 3 bases; unmatched junction nucleotides: 7. Germline values: CDR1 MNHNS, CDR2 SASEGT.

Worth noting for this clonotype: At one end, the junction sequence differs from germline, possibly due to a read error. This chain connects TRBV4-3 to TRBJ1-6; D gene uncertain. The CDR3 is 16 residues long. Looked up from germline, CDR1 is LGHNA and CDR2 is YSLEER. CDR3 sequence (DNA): TGCTCCAGCAGCCAAGAATGGTTCTCCTATAATTCACCCCTCCACTTT. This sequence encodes CSSSQEWFSYNSPLHF.

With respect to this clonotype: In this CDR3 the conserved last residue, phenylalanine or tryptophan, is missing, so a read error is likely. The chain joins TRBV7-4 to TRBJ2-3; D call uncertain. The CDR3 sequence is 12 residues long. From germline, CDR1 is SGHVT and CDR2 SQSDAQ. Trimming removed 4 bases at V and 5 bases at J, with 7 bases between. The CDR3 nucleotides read TGTGCCAGCAGCTCCGCGGAAGATACGCAGTATTTG. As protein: CASSSAEDTQYL.

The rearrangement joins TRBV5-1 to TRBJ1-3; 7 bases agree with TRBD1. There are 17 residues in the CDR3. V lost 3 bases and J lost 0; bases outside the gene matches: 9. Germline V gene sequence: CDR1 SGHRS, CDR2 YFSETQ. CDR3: CASSSNIGTASGNTIYF. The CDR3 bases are TGCGCCAGCAGCTCGAACATAGGGACAGCCTCTGGAAACACCATATATTTT.

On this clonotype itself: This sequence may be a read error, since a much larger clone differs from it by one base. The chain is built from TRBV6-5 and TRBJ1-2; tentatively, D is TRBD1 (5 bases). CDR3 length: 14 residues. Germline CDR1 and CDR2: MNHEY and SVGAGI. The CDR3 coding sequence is TGTGTCAGCAAACCGGGCACAGGAAACTATGGCTACACCTTC. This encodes CVSKPGTGNYGYTF.

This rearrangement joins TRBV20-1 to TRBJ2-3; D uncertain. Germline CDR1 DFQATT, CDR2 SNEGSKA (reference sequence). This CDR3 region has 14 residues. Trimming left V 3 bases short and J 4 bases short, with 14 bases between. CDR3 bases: TGCAGTGCTAGTTTCCCCCAGGCCCCAGATACGCAGTATTTT. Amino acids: CSASFPQAPDTQYF.

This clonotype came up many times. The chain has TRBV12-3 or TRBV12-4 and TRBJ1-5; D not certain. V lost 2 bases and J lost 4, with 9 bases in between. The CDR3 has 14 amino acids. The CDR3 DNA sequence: TGTGCCAGCAGTTTAAGCCTTTTTAATCAGCCCCAGCATTTT. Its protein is CASSLSLFNQPQHF.

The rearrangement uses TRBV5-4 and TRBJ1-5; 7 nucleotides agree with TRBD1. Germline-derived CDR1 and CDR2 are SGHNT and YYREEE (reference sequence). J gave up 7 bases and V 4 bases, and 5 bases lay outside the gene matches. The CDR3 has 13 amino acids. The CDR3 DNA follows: TGTGCCAGCAGCAAAGACAGGGTCCAGCCCCAGCATTTT. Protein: CASSKDRVQPQHF.

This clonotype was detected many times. The DNA for the CDR3 is TGTGCCAGCAGCTCGACGGGAACGGGTCAACCCCAGCATTTT. It is translated as CASSSTGTGQPQHF. J is TRBJ1-5 and V is TRBV7-8; D is ambiguous. V lost 4 bases to trimming and J lost 10 bases, with 17 bases between them. Germline V gene sequence: CDR1 SGHVS, CDR2 FQNEAQ. The CDR3 sequence is 14 residues long.

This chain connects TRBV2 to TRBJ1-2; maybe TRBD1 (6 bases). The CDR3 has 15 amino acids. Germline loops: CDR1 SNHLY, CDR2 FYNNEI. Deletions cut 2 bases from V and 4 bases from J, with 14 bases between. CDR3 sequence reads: CASSESSGGGYGYTF. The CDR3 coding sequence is TGTGCCAGCAGTGAATCTTCCGGGGGCGGCTATGGCTACACCTTC.